This T cell receptor beta chain was sequenced during a study of control samples from healthy donors and cancer patients. Generated by immunoSEQ multiplex PCR, the TCRdb table keeps only in-frame clones and is missing some. The sample yields approximately 140,000 clones, approximately 94% seen once. V lost 0 bases to trimming and J lost 0 bases, with 8 bases between them. The CDR3 contains 16 residues. The germline CDR1 and CDR2 sequences are LGHNA and YSLEER. What was sequenced was blood. This sequence was found in a man between 35 and 55 years old in good health. V is TRBV4-3 and J is TRBJ1-4, with unresolved D. CDR3 in amino acids: CASSQDPTTTNEKLFF. CDR3 sequence (DNA): TGCGCCAGCAGCCAAGATCCGACGACAACTAATGAAAAACTGTTTTTT.